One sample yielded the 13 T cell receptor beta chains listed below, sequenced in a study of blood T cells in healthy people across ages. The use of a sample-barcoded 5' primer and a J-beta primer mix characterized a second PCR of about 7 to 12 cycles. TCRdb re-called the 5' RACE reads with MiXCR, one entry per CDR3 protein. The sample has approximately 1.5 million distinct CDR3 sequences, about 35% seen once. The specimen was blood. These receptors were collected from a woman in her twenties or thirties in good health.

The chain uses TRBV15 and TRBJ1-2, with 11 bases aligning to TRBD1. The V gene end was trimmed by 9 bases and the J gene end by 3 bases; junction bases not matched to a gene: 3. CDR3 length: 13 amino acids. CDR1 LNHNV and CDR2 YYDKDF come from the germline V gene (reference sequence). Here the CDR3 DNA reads TGTGCCACAGGGGACAGGGGGGACTATGGCTACACCTTC. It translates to CATGDRGDYGYTF.

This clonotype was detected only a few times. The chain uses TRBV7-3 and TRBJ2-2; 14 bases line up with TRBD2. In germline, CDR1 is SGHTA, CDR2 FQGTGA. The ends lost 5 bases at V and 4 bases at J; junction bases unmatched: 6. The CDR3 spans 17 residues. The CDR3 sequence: CASSRTTSGRGTGELFF. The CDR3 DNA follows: TGTGCCAGCAGCAGAACGACTAGCGGGAGGGGCACCGGGGAGCTGTTTTTT.

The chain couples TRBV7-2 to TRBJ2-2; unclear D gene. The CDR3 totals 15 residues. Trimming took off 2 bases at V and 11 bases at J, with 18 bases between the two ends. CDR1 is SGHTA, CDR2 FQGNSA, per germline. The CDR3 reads CASSLRATTGPELFF. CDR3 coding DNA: TGTGCCAGCAGCTTAAGGGCCACCACCGGGCCAGAGCTGTTTTTT.

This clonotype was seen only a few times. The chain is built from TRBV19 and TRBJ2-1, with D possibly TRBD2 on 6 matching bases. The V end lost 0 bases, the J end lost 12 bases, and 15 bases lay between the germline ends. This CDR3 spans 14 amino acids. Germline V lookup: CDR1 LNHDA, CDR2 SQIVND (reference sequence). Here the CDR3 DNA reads TGTGCCAGTAGTATAGATCCTCGGACGGGAGTGCAGTTCTTC. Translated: CASSIDPRTGVQFF.

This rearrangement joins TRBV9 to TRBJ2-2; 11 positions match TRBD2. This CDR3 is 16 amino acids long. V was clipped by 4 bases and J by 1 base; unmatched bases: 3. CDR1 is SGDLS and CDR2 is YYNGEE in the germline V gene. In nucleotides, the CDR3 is TGTGCCAGCAGCATTGGACTAGCGGGGAACACCGGGGAGCTGTTTTTT. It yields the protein CASSIGLAGNTGELFF.

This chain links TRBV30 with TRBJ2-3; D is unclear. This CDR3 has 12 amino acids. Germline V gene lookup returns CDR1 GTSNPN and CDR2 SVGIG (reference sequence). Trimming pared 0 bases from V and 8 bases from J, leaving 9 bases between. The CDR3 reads CAWSVSAGTQYF. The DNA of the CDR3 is TGTGCCTGGAGTGTTTCCGCCGGTACGCAGTATTTT.

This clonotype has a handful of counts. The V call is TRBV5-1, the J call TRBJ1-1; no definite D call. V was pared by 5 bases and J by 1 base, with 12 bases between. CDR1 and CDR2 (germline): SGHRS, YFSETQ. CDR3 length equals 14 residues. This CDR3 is CASSSDGSNTEAFF. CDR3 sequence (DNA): TGCGCCAGCAGTTCCGATGGATCGAACACTGAAGCTTTCTTT.

The CDR3 loop is CASTPGTGYLSGANVLTF. The CDR3 coding sequence is TGTGCCAGTACACCCGGGACAGGGTACTTGTCTGGGGCCAACGTCCTGACTTTC. The chain joins TRBV19 to TRBJ2-6, with 9 nucleotides matching TRBD1. J was trimmed by 1 base and V by 7 bases; bases with no gene match: 11. This CDR3 region has 18 residues. CDR1 LNHDA and CDR2 SQIVND come from the germline V gene (reference sequence).

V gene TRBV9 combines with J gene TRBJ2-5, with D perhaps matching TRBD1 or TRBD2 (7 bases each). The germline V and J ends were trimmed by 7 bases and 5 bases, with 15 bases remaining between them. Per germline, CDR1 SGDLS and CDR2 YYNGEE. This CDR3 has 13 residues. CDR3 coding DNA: TGTGCCAGCCAGGGGGGGGGTTCGGAGACCCAGTACTTC. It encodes CASQGGGSETQYF.

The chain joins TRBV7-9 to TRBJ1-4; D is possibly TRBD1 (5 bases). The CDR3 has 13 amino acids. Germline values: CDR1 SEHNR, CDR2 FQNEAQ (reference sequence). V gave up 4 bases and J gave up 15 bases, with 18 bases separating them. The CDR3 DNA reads TGTGCCAGCAGCTCATACAAAGGGGACGGGGTGTTTTTT. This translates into CASSSYKGDGVFF.

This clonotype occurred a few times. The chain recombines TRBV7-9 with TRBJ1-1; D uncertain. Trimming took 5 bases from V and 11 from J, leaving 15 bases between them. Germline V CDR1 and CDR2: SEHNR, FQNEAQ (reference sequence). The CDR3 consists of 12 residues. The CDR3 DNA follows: TGTGCCAGCAGCACCCCGACGATGGTGGCTTTCTTT. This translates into CASSTPTMVAFF.

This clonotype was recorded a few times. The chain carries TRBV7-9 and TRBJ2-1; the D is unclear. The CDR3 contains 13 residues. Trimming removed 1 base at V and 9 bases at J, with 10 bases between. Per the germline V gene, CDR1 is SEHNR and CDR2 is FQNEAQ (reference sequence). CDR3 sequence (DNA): TGTGCCAGCAGCTTAGTATCCCGAGGTGAGCAGTTCTTC. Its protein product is CASSLVSRGEQFF.

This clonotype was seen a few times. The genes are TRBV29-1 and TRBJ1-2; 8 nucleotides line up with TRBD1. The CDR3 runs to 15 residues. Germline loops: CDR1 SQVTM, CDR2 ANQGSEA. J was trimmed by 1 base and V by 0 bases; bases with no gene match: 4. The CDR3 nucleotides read TGCAGCGTTGAAGACCCGACAGGGGATAACTATGGCTACACCTTC. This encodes CSVEDPTGDNYGYTF.